These 27 T cell receptor beta chains were all obtained from the same sample, sequenced in a study of blood T cell repertoires in COVID-19. Clones were read by immunoSEQ multiplex PCR, and TCRdb kept only the in-frame ones, dropping some. Of more than 70,000 clones listed, around 75% are singletons. The sequenced sample consisted of peripheral blood. The receptors here all came from a human donor in a cohort sampled during active COVID-19.

The rearrangement uses TRBV20-1 and TRBJ2-1; 12 bases are a match to TRBD2. CDR1 is DFQATT, CDR2 SNEGSKA, per germline (reference sequence). Trimming removed 3 bases from V and 6 bases from J; junction bases left unmatched: 12. This CDR3 has 17 residues. The CDR3 loop reads CSASGRTSGMGPNEQFF. CDR3 sequence (DNA): TGCAGTGCTAGTGGGCGGACTAGCGGGATGGGGCCCAATGAGCAGTTCTTC.

This clone was counted a single time. This sequence joins TRBV7-9 and TRBJ1-1, with 9 bases matching TRBD1. Trimming removed 4 bases from V and 6 bases from J; junction bases left unmatched: 12. This CDR3 region has 16 residues. The V gene's germline CDR1 is SEHNR and CDR2 FQNEAQ (reference sequence). CDR3: CASSSYLPGQGAEAFF. CDR3 nucleotides: TGTGCCAGCAGCTCTTATTTGCCGGGACAGGGCGCTGAAGCTTTCTTT.

This chain connects TRBV19 to TRBJ2-4; 7 nucleotides match TRBD1. Germline V gives CDR1 LNHDA, CDR2 SQIVND (reference sequence). The trim removed 10 bases at V and 5 bases at J, leaving 5 bases unmatched. The CDR3 has 12 amino acids. The CDR3 region has the DNA TGTGCCACTAGGGACAGACAAAACATTCAGTACTTC. This translates into CATRDRQNIQYF.

The chain recombines TRBV5-1 with TRBJ2-1; D ambiguous. The germline CDR1 and CDR2 sequences are SGHRS and YFSETQ. V dropped 2 bases and J dropped 4 bases, with 16 bases sitting between them. The CDR3 sequence is 16 residues long. The CDR3 protein is CASSFLSAGPYNEQFF. CDR3 nucleotide sequence: TGCGCCAGCAGCTTCCTCAGTGCAGGCCCGTACAATGAGCAGTTCTTC.

This clone has only a few counts. Here the CDR3 reads CASSSRTEGDEQFF. CDR3 DNA sequence: TGCGCCAGCAGCTCAAGGACAGAGGGCGATGAGCAGTTCTTC. The chain has TRBV5-1 and TRBJ2-1, with a possible D match to TRBD1 (6 bases). Deletions cut 3 bases from V and 8 bases from J, with 15 bases between. The CDR3 consists of 14 residues. CDR1 is SGHRS and CDR2 is YFSETQ in the germline V gene. Using reference TRBV5-1 and TRBJ2-1 for the parts outside the CDR3, the full variable domain is KAGVTQTPRYLIKTRGQQVTLSCSPISGHRSVSWYQQTPGQGLQFLFEYFSETQRNKGNFPGRFSGRQFSNSRSEMNVSTLELGDSALYLCASSSRTEGDEQFFGPGTRLTVL.

This chain uses TRBV15 with TRBJ2-7; 10 bases fit TRBD1. Per the germline V gene, CDR1 is LNHNV and CDR2 is YYDKDF (reference sequence). CDR3 length: 15 residues. Unmatched junction bases numbered 6, after V lost 0 bases and J lost 7 bases. CDR3 loop: CATSRDFDRGLEQYF. DNA for the CDR3: TGTGCCACCAGCAGAGATTTCGACAGGGGGCTTGAGCAGTACTTC.

The chain links TRBV28 to TRBJ1-2; 7 nucleotides align to TRBD1. Germline values: CDR1 MDHEN, CDR2 SYDVKM. V lost 5 bases to trimming and J lost 8 bases; unmatched junction nucleotides: 11. The CDR3 covers 14 residues. CDR3: CASSTGQAFEGYTF. The CDR3 DNA reads TGTGCCAGCAGTACCGGACAGGCTTTTGAGGGCTACACCTTC.

V and J are TRBV5-4 and TRBJ2-1; 12 bases map to TRBD2. The CDR3 spans 15 residues. V trimming: 0 bases; J trimming: 13 bases; junction bases outside the gene matches: 8. Looked up from germline, CDR1 is SGHNT and CDR2 is YYREEE (reference sequence). The CDR3, as DNA: TGTGCCAGCAGCTTGGGACTAGCGGGGGTGGTGGGACAGTTCTTC. Protein sequence: CASSLGLAGVVGQFF.

This clone was observed a handful of times. J is TRBJ1-1 and V is TRBV10-3; D gene ambiguous. Germline values: CDR1 ENHRY, CDR2 SYGVKD. V lost 2 bases and J 1 base, leaving 5 bases between the germline ends. This CDR3 comprises 13 residues. CDR3 in DNA: TGTGCCATCAGTGAGAACGGGAACACTGAAGCTTTCTTT. This codes for CAISENGNTEAFF.

V is TRBV9 and J is TRBJ1-1; TRBD1 matches 10 bases. V lost 3 bases to trimming and J lost 4 bases; unmatched junction nucleotides: 9. Looked up from germline, CDR1 is SGDLS and CDR2 is YYNGEE. The length of the CDR3 is 16 residues. The CDR3 DNA reads as TGTGCCAGCAGCGGTACTCCGGACAGGGGGGGCACTGAAGCTTTCTTT. Amino acid sequence: CASSGTPDRGGTEAFF. Using reference TRBV9 and TRBJ1-1 for the parts outside the CDR3, the full variable domain is DSGVTQTPKHLITATGQRVTLRCSPRSGDLSVYWYQQSLDQGLQFLIQYYNGEERAKGNILERFSAQQFPDLHSELNLSSLELGDSALYFCASSGTPDRGGTEAFFGQGTRLTVV.

The V call is TRBV28, the J call TRBJ2-3; tentatively, D is TRBD2 (5 bases). The germline V gene has CDR1 MDHEN and CDR2 SYDVKM. The CDR3 extends over 14 amino acids. Trimming stripped 5 bases from V and 4 bases from J, with 13 bases between. This CDR3 is CASSQLEGSDTQYF. The CDR3 nucleotides are TGTGCCAGCAGTCAACTCGAGGGATCAGATACGCAGTATTTT.

CDR3 coding DNA: TGTGCCAGCAGGCCACGGGAGAACACCGGGGAGCTGTTTTTT. Amino acids: CASRPRENTGELFF. V usage is TRBV2 and J usage is TRBJ2-2; D may be TRBD2 (5 bases). CDR3 length: 14 residues. V lost 6 bases to trimming and J lost 1 base, with 9 bases between them. Germline values: CDR1 SNHLY, CDR2 FYNNEI.

The rearrangement uses TRBV5-1 and TRBJ1-2, with 9 bases identical to TRBD1. This CDR3 is built from 15 residues. Germline V gives CDR1 SGHRS, CDR2 YFSETQ. With 4 bases clipped from V and 4 bases from J, the junction kept 8 bases outside the gene matches. In nucleotides, the CDR3 is TGCGCCAGCAGCCGAACCGACAGGGGGGGCTATGGCTACACCTTC. As protein: CASSRTDRGGYGYTF.

This clone appeared once. The J gene is TRBJ2-5, the V gene TRBV3-1 (or the pseudogene TRBV3-2); D might be TRBD2 (6 bases). From germline, CDR1 is LGHDT and CDR2 YNNKEL (reference sequence). V gave up 6 bases and J gave up 5 bases, with 19 bases separating them. The CDR3 sequence is 15 residues long. For the CDR3, the DNA is TGTGCCAGCAGTCTTAGCGGAACCGTTCGGGAGACCCAGTACTTC. Protein: CASSLSGTVRETQYF.

The chain has TRBV5-4 and TRBJ2-6; 11 bases map to TRBD2. Germline V CDR1 and CDR2: SGHNT, YYREEE (reference sequence). V shed 5 bases and J 6 bases; nucleotides not matched to a gene: 10. There are 17 residues in the CDR3. The CDR3 sequence: CASSTGTSGTLANVLTF. The CDR3 region has the DNA TGTGCCAGCAGTACCGGGACTAGCGGAACGCTGGCCAACGTCCTGACTTTC.

This clone was seen more than once but under ten times. J is TRBJ1-4 and V is TRBV15; D remains unclear. CDR1 LNHNV and CDR2 YYDKDF come from the germline V gene (reference sequence). The CDR3 is made up of 15 amino acids. Trimming left V 0 bases short and J 8 bases short, with 13 bases between. The CDR3 protein is CATSRDLGVKEKLFF. The CDR3 DNA is TGTGCCACCAGCAGAGATCTCGGGGTAAAGGAAAAACTGTTTTTT.

This clone has more than one count but fewer than ten. The chain has TRBV19 and TRBJ1-1; TRBD1 is a possible D gene (5 bases). CDR1 and CDR2 from the germline V gene are LNHDA and SQIVND (reference sequence). Trimming pared 1 base from V and 5 bases from J, leaving 14 bases between. The CDR3 loop spans 15 amino acids. DNA of the CDR3: TGTGCCAGTAGTATAGGGGCAGGGCAAATGACTGAAGCTTTCTTT. Its translation: CASSIGAGQMTEAFF.

This clone appeared once. The V and J genes are TRBV28 and TRBJ2-3, with D possibly being TRBD1 (6 bases). The V end lost 6 bases, the J end lost 1 base, and 14 bases lay between the germline ends. This CDR3 has 15 amino acids. Germline V lookup: CDR1 MDHEN, CDR2 SYDVKM. The CDR3 DNA reads as TGTGCCAGCAGCACCCGCAGGGGCGGCACAGATACGCAGTATTTT. It codes for CASSTRRGGTDTQYF. Variable domain in full (rest from reference TRBV28 and TRBJ2-3): DVKVTQSSRYLVKRTGEKVFLECVQDMDHENMFWYRQDPGLGLRLIYFSYDVKMKEKGDIPEGYSVSREKKERFSLILESASTNQTSMYLCASSTRRGGTDTQYFGPGTRLTVL.

The chain has TRBV10-2 and TRBJ2-7; 8 nucleotides align to TRBD2. This CDR3 comprises 13 residues. Germline lookup yields CDR1 WSHSY and CDR2 SAAADI. Losses at the gene ends were 6 bases for V and 5 bases for J; bases not matched to a gene: 6. The DNA of the CDR3 is TGCGCCAGCAGCTGGCGGGAGGTCGACGAGCAGTACTTC. Amino acid sequence: CASSWREVDEQYF.

The chain joins TRBV6-2 or TRBV6-3 to TRBJ2-1, with 11 bases fitting TRBD2. Germline V gene sequence: CDR1 MNHEY, CDR2 SVGEGT. CDR3 length: 16 amino acids. The V gene end was trimmed by 5 bases and the J gene end by 9 bases; junction bases not matched to a gene: 12. The DNA of the CDR3 is TGTGCCAGCAGTGACACACTAGCGGGAGCGCGATCTGAGCAGTTCTTC. It encodes CASSDTLAGARSEQFF.

The chain links TRBV5-4 to TRBJ2-1; 8 bases agree with TRBD2. The germline CDR1 and CDR2 sequences are SGHNT and YYREEE (reference sequence). The CDR3 sequence is 16 residues long. Losses at the gene ends were 4 bases for V and 9 bases for J; bases not matched to a gene: 15. DNA for the CDR3: TGTGCCAGCAGCCCCAGCACTAGCGGTATAAGTCTTGAGCAGTTCTTC. This codes for CASSPSTSGISLEQFF.

The rearrangement links TRBV4-1 to TRBJ2-2; 9 bases align to TRBD2. Per the germline V gene, CDR1 is MGHRA and CDR2 is YSYEKL. This CDR3 comprises 17 residues. Unmatched junction bases numbered 9, after V lost 3 bases and J lost 4 bases. Written as DNA, the CDR3 is TGCGCCAGCAGCCATACGCCGGGACTAGCCTCCACCGGGGAGCTGTTTTTT. Protein product: CASSHTPGLASTGELFF.

The chain links TRBV2 to TRBJ2-1; 8 nucleotides agree with TRBD2. CDR1 is SNHLY and CDR2 is FYNNEI in the germline V gene. This CDR3 is 16 amino acids long. Germline trimming cut 3 bases from V and 4 bases from J; bases unmatched to any gene: 8. DNA for the CDR3: TGTGCCAGCAGTGACCGGGAGGGCCATCTATACAATGAGCAGTTCTTC. Amino acid sequence: CASSDREGHLYNEQFF.

The CDR3 loop is CASSLTSGSYEQYF. Written as DNA, the CDR3 is TGTGCCAGCAGCTTGACTAGCGGGAGTTACGAGCAGTACTTC. The genes are TRBV11-2 and TRBJ2-7; 12 bases fit TRBD2. Germline values: CDR1 SGHAT, CDR2 FQNNGV. V dropped 3 bases and J dropped 4; count of bases not matched to a gene: 1. This CDR3 has 14 amino acids.

The rearrangement uses TRBV5-1 and TRBJ2-3; tentative D call: TRBD2 (5 bases). V lost 3 bases and J 0 bases, leaving 8 bases between the germline ends. This CDR3 is built from 14 residues. In germline, CDR1 is SGHRS, CDR2 YFSETQ. The CDR3: CASSSPGSTDTQYF. CDR3 DNA: TGCGCCAGCAGCTCACCGGGAAGCACAGATACGCAGTATTTT.

A single count supports this clone. CDR3 coding DNA: TGTGCCAGCAGTTACTCGGCGACCCCGAGGGTATATGGCTACACCTTC. Translating gives CASSYSATPRVYGYTF. The chain couples TRBV6-6 to TRBJ1-2; D uncertain. The germline V and J ends were trimmed by 0 bases and 5 bases, with 16 bases remaining between them. Germline assignment: CDR1 MNHNY and CDR2 SVGAGI (reference sequence). This CDR3 is 16 amino acids long.

V and J are TRBV3-1 (or the pseudogene TRBV3-2) and TRBJ2-3; no clear D gene. The CDR3 runs 12 residues. With 2 bases removed from V and 7 bases from J, the gap between germline ends came to 7 bases. In germline, CDR1 is LGHDT, CDR2 YNNKEL (reference sequence). The CDR3 bases are TGTGCCAGCAGCCAACAGATAAATACGCAGTATTTT. Its translation is CASSQQINTQYF.